This T cell receptor (beta chain) was obtained from a study of T cell responses to AZD1222 COVID-19 vaccine. The CDR3 has 16 amino acids. V lost 5 bases to trimming and J lost 3 bases; unmatched junction nucleotides: 10. In germline, CDR1 is LNHDA, CDR2 SQIVND (reference sequence). Sequencing was performed with immunoSEQ multiplex PCR; in TCRdb, only in-frame clones are kept and a portion is missing. The sample lists 120,000 or so clones; around 90% were seen once. Notes on this clone: Its antigen is unknown.

Study-level results: Baseline seropositivity occurred in only a handful of AZD1222 recipients.

The gene calls are TRBV19 and TRBJ2-1; 7 bases match TRBD2. Sequencing was performed on peripheral blood, taken on day 0 of AZD1222 vaccination. The clonotype was recovered from an adult in good health. This CDR3 reads CASSVSSGPLYNEQFF. Here the CDR3 DNA reads TGTGCCAGTAGTGTCAGTAGCGGGCCACTCTACAATGAGCAGTTCTTC.